This TCR beta chain was obtained from a study of blood T cell repertoires in COVID-19. The wider study: Collection of acute and convalescent COVID-19 samples took place in the United States, Italy and Spain.

TCRdb's table, derived via immunoSEQ multiplex PCR, lists solely in-frame clones and lacks some. The repertoire has about 150,000 clones, 83% of them found once; the top ten carry about 12%. The germline V gene encodes CDR1 KGHSH and CDR2 LQKENI. V lost 3 bases to trimming and J lost 4 bases; unmatched junction nucleotides: 5. The CDR3 totals 14 residues. This rearrangement joins TRBV18 to TRBJ1-1, with TRBD1 matching over 7 bases. The origin of this receptor is a woman in her sixties with COVID-19, enrolled during active disease. Sample: peripheral blood. CDR3 coding DNA: TGTGCCAGCTCACCCCTCCGGGACAGCACTGAAGCTTTCTTT. This sequence encodes CASSPLRDSTEAFF.